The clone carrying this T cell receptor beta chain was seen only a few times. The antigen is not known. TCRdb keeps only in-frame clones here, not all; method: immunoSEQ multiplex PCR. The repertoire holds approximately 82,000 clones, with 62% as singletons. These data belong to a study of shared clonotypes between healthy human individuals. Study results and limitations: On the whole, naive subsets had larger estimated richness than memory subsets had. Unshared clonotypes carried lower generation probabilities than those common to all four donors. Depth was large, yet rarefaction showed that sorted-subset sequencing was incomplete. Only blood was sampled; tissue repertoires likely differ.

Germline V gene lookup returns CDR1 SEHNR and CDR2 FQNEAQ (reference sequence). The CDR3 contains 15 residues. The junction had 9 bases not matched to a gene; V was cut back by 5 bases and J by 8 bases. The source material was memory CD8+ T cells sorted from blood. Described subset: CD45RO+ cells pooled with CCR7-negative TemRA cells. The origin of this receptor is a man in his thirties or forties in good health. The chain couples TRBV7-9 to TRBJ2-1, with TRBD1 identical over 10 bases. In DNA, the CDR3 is TGTGCCAGCAGCCGCCCGACAGGGGGCCGGGATGAGCAGTTCTTC. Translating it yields CASSRPTGGRDEQFF.